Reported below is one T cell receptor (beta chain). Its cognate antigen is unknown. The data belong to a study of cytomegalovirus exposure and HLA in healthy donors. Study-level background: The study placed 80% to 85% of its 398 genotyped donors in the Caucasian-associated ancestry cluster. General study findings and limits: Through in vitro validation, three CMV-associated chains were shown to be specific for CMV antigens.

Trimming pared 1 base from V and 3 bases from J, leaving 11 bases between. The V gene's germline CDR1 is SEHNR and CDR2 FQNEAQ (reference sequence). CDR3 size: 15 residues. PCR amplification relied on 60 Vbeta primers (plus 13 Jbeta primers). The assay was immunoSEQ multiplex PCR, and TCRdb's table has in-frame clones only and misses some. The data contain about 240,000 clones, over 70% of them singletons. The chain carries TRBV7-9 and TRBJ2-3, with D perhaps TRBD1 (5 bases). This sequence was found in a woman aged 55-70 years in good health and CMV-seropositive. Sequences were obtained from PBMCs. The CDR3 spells CASSLVKGQTDTQYF. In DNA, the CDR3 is TGTGCCAGCAGCTTAGTAAAGGGGCAGACAGATACGCAGTATTTT. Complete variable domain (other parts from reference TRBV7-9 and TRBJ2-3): DTGVSQNPRHKITKRGQNVTFRCDPISEHNRLYWYRQTLGQGPEFLTYFQNEAQLEKSRLLSDRFSAERPKGSFSTLEIQRTEQGDSAMYLCASSLVKGQTDTQYFGPGTRLTVL.